Listed here are 14 T cell receptor beta chains from one sample, sequenced in a study of somatic mutations in cytotoxic T cells in rheumatoid arthritis. TCRdb's copy holds only in-frame clones and misses some; the assay was immunoSEQ multiplex PCR. Here the sample spans approximately 17,000 clones, around three quarters being singletons. The sequencing input was CD8+ T cells sorted from blood. The receptor set was obtained from an adult with rheumatoid arthritis.

The CDR3 here is CASSFSGGPEAFF. Here the CDR3 DNA reads TGCGCCAGCAGCTTTTCAGGGGGTCCCGAAGCTTTCTTT. V is TRBV5-1 and J is TRBJ1-1; 7 bases align to TRBD1. CDR3 length: 13 amino acids. V gave up 2 bases and J gave up 8 bases; unmatched junction bases: 6. CDR1 and CDR2 from the germline V gene are SGHRS and YFSETQ. Based on the CDR3 plus reference TRBV5-1 and TRBJ1-1, the full variable domain is KAGVTQTPRYLIKTRGQQVTLSCSPISGHRSVSWYQQTPGQGLQFLFEYFSETQRNKGNFPGRFSGRQFSNSRSEMNVSTLELGDSALYLCASSFSGGPEAFFGQGTRLTVV.

This clone was seen only once. The rearrangement uses TRBV20-1 and TRBJ2-5; D gene ambiguous. CDR1 is DFQATT and CDR2 is SNEGSKA in the germline V gene (reference sequence). The CDR3 has 10 amino acids. The V and J ends lost 3 bases and 9 bases respectively, with 8 bases between them. CDR3 protein: CSARSDAQYF. The CDR3 DNA follows: TGCAGTGCTAGGTCAGATGCCCAGTACTTC.

This sequence joins TRBV2 and TRBJ2-3; possible D gene TRBD2, 5 bases. The CDR3 consists of 15 residues. With 8 bases removed from V and 0 bases from J, the gap between germline ends came to 15 bases. From germline, CDR1 is SNHLY and CDR2 FYNNEI. The CDR3 here is CASGLIATSTDTQYF. The CDR3 DNA follows: TGTGCCAGCGGACTCATAGCGACTAGCACAGATACGCAGTATTTT.

The chain is built from TRBV27 and TRBJ1-1; D gene uncertain. The length of the CDR3 is 11 residues. V lost 3 bases and J lost 8, with 7 bases in between. Germline CDR1 MNHEY, CDR2 SMNVEV (reference sequence). Here the CDR3 DNA reads TGTGCCAGCAGTTTGGCGGGAGAAGCTTTCTTT. The encoded protein is CASSLAGEAFF.

As to this clone: Sequence at one end of the junction differs from germline and may be a read error. The rearrangement uses TRBV29-1 and TRBJ1-2; D uncertain. This CDR3 contains 8 residues. Germline V CDR1 and CDR2: SQVTM, ANQGSEA. CDR3 sequence reads: CSVPPLDF. For the CDR3, the DNA is TGCAGCGTCCCCCCCCTAGACTTC.

This chain joins TRBV6-5 and TRBJ1-6, with TRBD1 as a possible D gene (5 bases). Germline lookup yields CDR1 MNHEY and CDR2 SVGAGI. The CDR3 totals 15 residues. V lost 4 bases and J lost 0, with 7 bases in between. The CDR3 DNA sequence: TGTGCCAGCAGTTGGGGGAGCTCCTATAATTCACCCCTCCACTTT. This translates into CASSWGSSYNSPLHF.

V gene TRBV5-5 combines with J gene TRBJ1-1; D gene uncertain. V was cut by 2 bases and J by 7 bases, with 12 bases left in between. The CDR3 length is 13 residues. The germline V gene has CDR1 SGHKS and CDR2 YYEKEE (reference sequence). Written as DNA, the CDR3 is TGTGCCAGCAGCTTCTGGTCGCTCCTTGAAGCTTTCTTT. This translates into CASSFWSLLEAFF.

This chain uses TRBV5-4 with TRBJ2-1, with TRBD2 matching 8 bases. CDR3 size: 17 residues. Losses at the gene ends were 1 base for V and 6 bases for J; bases not matched to a gene: 12. Germline lookup yields CDR1 SGHNT and CDR2 YYREEE (reference sequence). In DNA form, the CDR3 reads TGTGCCAGCAGCTTGAGGTACGGGGGGGGGACCCCCAATGAGCAGTTCTTC. It codes for CASSLRYGGGTPNEQFF.

The genes are TRBV6-4 and TRBJ2-2, with 8 bases matching TRBD1. With 8 bases clipped from V and 4 bases from J, the junction kept 3 bases outside the gene matches. There are 13 residues in the CDR3. Germline CDR1 MRHNA, CDR2 SNTAGT. The CDR3 here is CASEDRATGELFF. CDR3 DNA sequence: TGTGCCAGCGAGGACAGGGCCACCGGGGAGCTGTTTTTT.

The rearrangement uses TRBV7-8 and TRBJ1-2; D not certain. This CDR3 has 14 amino acids. V was cut by 4 bases and J by 3 bases, with 12 bases left in between. The germline V gene has CDR1 SGHVS and CDR2 FQNEAQ. In nucleotides, the CDR3 is TGTGCCAGCAGCTCCGCCCCCGCGGACTATGGCTACACCTTC. It is translated as CASSSAPADYGYTF. Using reference TRBV7-8 and TRBJ1-2 for the parts outside the CDR3, the full variable domain is GAGVSQSPRYKVAKRGQDVALRCDPISGHVSLFWYQQALGQGPEFLTYFQNEAQLDKSGLPSDRFFAERPEGSVSTLKIQRTQQEDSAVYLCASSSAPADYGYTFGSGTRLTVV.

The chain has TRBV2 and TRBJ2-3, with 9 bases fitting TRBD1. The CDR3 spans 16 residues. Unmatched junction bases numbered 11, after V lost 6 bases and J lost 4 bases. Per germline, CDR1 SNHLY and CDR2 FYNNEI. CDR3 amino acids: CASSQYRGQVSDTQYF. For the CDR3, the DNA is TGTGCCAGCAGCCAGTACAGGGGGCAGGTGTCAGATACGCAGTATTTT.

The chain links TRBV10-2 to TRBJ2-5, with TRBD2 identical over 8 bases. The ends lost 3 bases at V and 2 bases at J; junction bases unmatched: 5. The V gene's germline CDR1 is WSHSY and CDR2 SAAADI. This CDR3 contains 15 residues. The CDR3 nucleotides are TGCGCCAGCAGTGAAGCGGCGGGGGGACAAGAGACCCAGTACTTC. As protein: CASSEAAGGQETQYF.

V gene TRBV14 combines with J gene TRBJ1-2; unclear D gene. CDR3 length equals 13 residues. Germline V lookup: CDR1 SGHDN, CDR2 FVKESK. V lost 4 bases and J lost 4, with 10 bases in between. Written as DNA, the CDR3 is TGTGCCAGCAGCCTAGACTTGGTCTATGGCTACACCTTC. Translating gives CASSLDLVYGYTF.

The rearrangement links TRBV19 to TRBJ1-1; D is unresolved. Deletions cut 4 bases from V and 8 bases from J, with 8 bases between. Per germline, CDR1 LNHDA and CDR2 SQIVND (reference sequence). The CDR3 runs 11 residues. In DNA, the CDR3 is TGTGCCAGTAGTACTCAGGTAGAAGCTTTCTTT. Amino acid sequence: CASSTQVEAFF.